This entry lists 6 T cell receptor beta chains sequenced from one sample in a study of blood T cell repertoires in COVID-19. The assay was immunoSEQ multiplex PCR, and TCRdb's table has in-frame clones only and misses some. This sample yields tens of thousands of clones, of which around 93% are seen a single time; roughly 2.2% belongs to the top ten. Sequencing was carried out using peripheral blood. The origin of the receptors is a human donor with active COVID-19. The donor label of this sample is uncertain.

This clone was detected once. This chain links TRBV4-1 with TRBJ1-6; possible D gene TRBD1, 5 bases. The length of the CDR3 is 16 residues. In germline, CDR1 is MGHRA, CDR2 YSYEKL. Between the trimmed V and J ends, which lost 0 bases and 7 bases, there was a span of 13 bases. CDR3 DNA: TGCGCCAGCAGCCAAGAAGTCCGACAGTTGAATTCACCCCTCCACTTT. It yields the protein CASSQEVRQLNSPLHF.

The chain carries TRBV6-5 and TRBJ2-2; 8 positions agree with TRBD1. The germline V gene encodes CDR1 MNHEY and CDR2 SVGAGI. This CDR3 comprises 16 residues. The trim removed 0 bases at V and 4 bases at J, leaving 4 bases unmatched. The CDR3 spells CASSYSQGGSTGELFF. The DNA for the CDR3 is TGTGCCAGCAGTTACTCACAGGGGGGATCCACCGGGGAGCTGTTTTTT.

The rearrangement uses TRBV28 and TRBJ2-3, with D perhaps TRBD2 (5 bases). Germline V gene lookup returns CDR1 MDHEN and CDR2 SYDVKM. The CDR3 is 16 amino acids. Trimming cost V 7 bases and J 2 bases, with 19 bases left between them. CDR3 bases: TGTGCCAGCATCCCCGGGATAGGAGGAGACACAGATACGCAGTATTTT. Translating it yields CASIPGIGGDTDTQYF.

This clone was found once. The CDR3 reads CATSGTVLYEQYF. In DNA form, the CDR3 reads TGTGCCACCTCCGGGACAGTCCTCTACGAGCAGTACTTC. V and J are TRBV6-6 and TRBJ2-7; TRBD1 agrees at 7 bases. The J segment lost 3 bases and the V segment lost 10 bases, leaving 9 bases of the junction unmatched. The CDR3 has 13 residues. Germline CDR1 is MNHNY and CDR2 is SVGAGI (reference sequence).

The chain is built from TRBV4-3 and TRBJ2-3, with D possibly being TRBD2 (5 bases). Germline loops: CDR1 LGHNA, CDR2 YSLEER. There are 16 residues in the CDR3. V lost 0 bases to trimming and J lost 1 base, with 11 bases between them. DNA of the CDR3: TGCGCCAGCAGCCAAGATACGGGGTCAGGCACAGATACGCAGTATTTT. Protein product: CASSQDTGSGTDTQYF.

Here the CDR3 reads CASSFRDGEAFF. The CDR3 bases are TGTGCCAGTAGTTTTCGGGATGGTGAAGCTTTCTTT. The rearrangement links TRBV19 to TRBJ1-1; no clear D gene. There are 12 residues in the CDR3. The V end lost 5 bases, the J end lost 7 bases, and 11 bases lay between the germline ends. Germline assignment: CDR1 LNHDA and CDR2 SQIVND (reference sequence).